This T cell receptor (beta chain) is from a study of CD8+CD57+ T cells in acquired aplastic anemia (dated by TCRdb to between 2017 and 2018). About the investigation overall: Extracted DNA from sorted CD4+ and CD8+ cells averaged about 3.4 ug, ranging from roughly 0.17 to 27.4 ug. An average of approximately 9.8 million reads for CD4+ cells and 11.0 million reads for CD8+ cells was obtained from healthy donor samples.

Genomic DNA was used as template for profiling of TCR beta VDJ combinations and CDR3 sequences. An Illumina HiSeq 2000 was used for TCR repertoire sequencing. The authors' analysis ran thus. TRBV/TRBJ rearrangement plots, CDR3 size and DJ length profiles, and Simpson's diversity index were used to evaluate the repertoires. The most abundant DNA sequence in the deep sequencing data was defined as the immunodominant clone. CDR3 amino acid sequences were checked for sharing across subjects and were also compared against the VDJdb database and published repertoires. The public reads were run again by TCRdb, first through fastp at Q25 and then through MiXCR, and only productive beta chains were kept. Each entry is one CDR3 protein sequence, shown with its most common DNA and genes. V and J calls and clone size were set by TCRdb, not the authors. This sample gives about 420,000 distinct CDR3 sequences in total; 65% to 80% of them show up just once. The top ten constitute 4% of the sample.

TCR repertoires of sorted CD4+ and CD8+ blood T cells from severe aplastic anemia patients and healthy subjects were deep-sequenced in the study. Ficoll-Paque density gradient centrifugation was used to isolate peripheral blood mononuclear cells. Before DNA was extracted, CD4+ and CD8+ T cells were sorted using either FACS or magnetic beads. This clonotype was seen repeatedly, ten times or more. Its antigen remains unidentified. Base qualities are missing; no much larger clone stands one base away. Overall study outcomes, separate from this receptor: Between patients and healthy controls, no significant difference in CD8+ Simpson's diversity was found (P=0.060). Although 25 to 30 CD8+ CDR3 sequences were shared by patients and controls, these sequences appeared highly expressed in patients and within the immunodominant clones of patients.

The germline V gene specifies MNHEY as CDR1 and SVGAGI as CDR2. The germline V end is reduced by 6 bases and the J end by 7 bases; junction bases left unmatched: 8. Counted from cysteine to phenylalanine, this CDR3 has 13 amino acids. Left in the record is the CDR3 DNA by itself, 39 bases read in frame from the first base. The sequence is built from TRBV6-5 and TRBJ2-7; the central 8 bases match TRBD1. This TCR came from a human donor in good health, serving as a control. The sample consisted of sorted CD4+, CD8+, or CD8+CD57+ T cells (not recorded which) from PBMCs. The DNA sequence is given as TGTGCCAGCAGGGATGACAGGGGTTGGGAGCAGTACTTC. Translated, this is CASRDDRGWEQYF.